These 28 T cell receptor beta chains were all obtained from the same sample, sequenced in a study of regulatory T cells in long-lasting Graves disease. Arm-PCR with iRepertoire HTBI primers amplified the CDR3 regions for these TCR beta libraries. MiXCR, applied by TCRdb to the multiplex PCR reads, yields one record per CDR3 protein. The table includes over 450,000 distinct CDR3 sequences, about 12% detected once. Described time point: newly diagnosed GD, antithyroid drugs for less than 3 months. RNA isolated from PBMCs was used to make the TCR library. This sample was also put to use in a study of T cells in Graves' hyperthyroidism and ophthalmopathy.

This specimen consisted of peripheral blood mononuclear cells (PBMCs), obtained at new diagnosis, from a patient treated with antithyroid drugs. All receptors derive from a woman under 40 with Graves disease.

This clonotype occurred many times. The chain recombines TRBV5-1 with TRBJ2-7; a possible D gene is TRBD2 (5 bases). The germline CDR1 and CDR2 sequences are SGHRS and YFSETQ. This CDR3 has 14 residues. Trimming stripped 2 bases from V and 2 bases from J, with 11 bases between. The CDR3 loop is CASSFAGVPYEQYF. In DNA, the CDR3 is TGCGCCAGCAGCTTCGCCGGGGTACCCTACGAGCAGTACTTC.

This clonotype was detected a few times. The CDR3: CASSQEVFGGMNTEAFF. CDR3 nucleotides: TGTGCCAGCAGCCAAGAGGTTTTCGGGGGAATGAACACTGAAGCTTTCTTT. V is TRBV4-2 and J is TRBJ1-1; maybe TRBD1 (5 bases). The CDR3 is 17 amino acids. Trimming removed 0 bases at V and 0 bases at J, with 14 bases between. The germline CDR1 and CDR2 sequences are LGHNA and YNFKEQ.

The CDR3 bases are TGTGCCAGCTCACCTGATGGAGAGACCCAGTACTTC. As protein: CASSPDGETQYF. The chain carries TRBV18 and TRBJ2-5; D uncertain. This CDR3 contains 12 residues. The germline V gene encodes CDR1 KGHSH and CDR2 LQKENI. V lost 3 bases and J 4 bases, leaving 6 bases between the germline ends.

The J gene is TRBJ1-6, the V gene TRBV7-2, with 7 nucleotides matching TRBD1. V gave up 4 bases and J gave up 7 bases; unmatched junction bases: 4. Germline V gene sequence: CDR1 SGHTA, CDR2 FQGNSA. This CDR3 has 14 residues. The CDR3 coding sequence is TGTGCCAGCAGCTCTCAGGGGGGGAATTCACCCCTCCACTTT. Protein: CASSSQGGNSPLHF.

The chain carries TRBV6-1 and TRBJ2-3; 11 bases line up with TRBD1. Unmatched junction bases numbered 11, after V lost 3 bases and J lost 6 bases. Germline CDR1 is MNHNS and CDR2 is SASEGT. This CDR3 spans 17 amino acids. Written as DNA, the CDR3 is TGTGCCAGCAGTGATATCTACCGGGACAGGGGGGCGGATACGCAGTATTTT. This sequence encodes CASSDIYRDRGADTQYF.

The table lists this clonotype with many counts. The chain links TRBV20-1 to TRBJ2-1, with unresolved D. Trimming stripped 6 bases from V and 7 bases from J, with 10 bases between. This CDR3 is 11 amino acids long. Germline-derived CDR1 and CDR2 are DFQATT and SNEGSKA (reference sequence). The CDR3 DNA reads TGCAGTGCCTCCCCCTGGAATGAGCAGTTCTTC. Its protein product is CSASPWNEQFF.

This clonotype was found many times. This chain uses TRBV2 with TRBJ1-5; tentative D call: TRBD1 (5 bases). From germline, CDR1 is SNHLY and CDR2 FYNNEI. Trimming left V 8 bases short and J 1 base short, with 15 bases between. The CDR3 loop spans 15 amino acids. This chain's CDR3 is CASRLGGTSNQPQHF. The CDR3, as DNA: TGTGCCAGCCGCCTTGGGGGAACAAGCAATCAGCCCCAGCATTTT.

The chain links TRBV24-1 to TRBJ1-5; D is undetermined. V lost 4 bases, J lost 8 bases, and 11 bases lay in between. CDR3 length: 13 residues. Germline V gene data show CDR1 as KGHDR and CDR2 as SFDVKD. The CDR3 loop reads CATSEAAGEPQHF. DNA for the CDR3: TGTGCCACCAGTGAGGCCGCCGGGGAGCCCCAGCATTTT.

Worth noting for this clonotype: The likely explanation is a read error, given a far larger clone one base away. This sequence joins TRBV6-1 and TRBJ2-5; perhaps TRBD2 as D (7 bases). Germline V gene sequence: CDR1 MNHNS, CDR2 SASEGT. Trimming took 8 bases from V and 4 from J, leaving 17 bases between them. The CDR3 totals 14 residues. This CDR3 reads CASGQMGGGETQYF. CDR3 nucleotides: TGTGCCAGCGGCCAGATGGGAGGGGGAGAGACCCAGTACTTC.

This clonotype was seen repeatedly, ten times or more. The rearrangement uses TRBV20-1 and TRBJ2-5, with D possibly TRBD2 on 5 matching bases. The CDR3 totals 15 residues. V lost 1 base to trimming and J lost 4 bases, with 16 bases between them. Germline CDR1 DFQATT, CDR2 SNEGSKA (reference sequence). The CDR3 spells CSARASRWESETQYF. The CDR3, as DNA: TGCAGTGCTAGAGCTTCCCGATGGGAGTCAGAGACCCAGTACTTC.

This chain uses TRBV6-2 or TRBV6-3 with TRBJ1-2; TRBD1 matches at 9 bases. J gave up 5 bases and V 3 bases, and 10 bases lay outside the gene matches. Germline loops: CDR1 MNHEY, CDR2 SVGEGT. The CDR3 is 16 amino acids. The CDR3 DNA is TGTGCCAGCAGTTATACTTCCGGGACAGGGAGGTATGGCTACACCTTC. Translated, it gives CASSYTSGTGRYGYTF.

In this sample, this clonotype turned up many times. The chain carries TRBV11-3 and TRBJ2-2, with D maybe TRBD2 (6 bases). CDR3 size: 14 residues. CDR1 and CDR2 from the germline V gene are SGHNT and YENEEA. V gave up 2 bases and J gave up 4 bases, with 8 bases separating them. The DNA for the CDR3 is TGTGCCAGCAGCTTACGGGAGAGCACCGGGGAGCTGTTTTTT. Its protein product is CASSLRESTGELFF.

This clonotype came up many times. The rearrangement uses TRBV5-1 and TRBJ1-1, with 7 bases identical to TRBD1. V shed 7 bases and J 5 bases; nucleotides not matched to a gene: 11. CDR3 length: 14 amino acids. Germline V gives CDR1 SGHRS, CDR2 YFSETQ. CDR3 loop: CASLSTTGKTEAFF. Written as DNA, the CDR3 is TGCGCCAGCCTCAGTACGACAGGGAAGACTGAAGCTTTCTTT.

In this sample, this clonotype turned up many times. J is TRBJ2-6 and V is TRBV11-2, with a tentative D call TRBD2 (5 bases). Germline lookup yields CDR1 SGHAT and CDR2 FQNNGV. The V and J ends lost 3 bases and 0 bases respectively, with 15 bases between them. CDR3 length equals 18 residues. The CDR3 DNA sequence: TGTGCCAGCAGCTTCGCCGGAGGTTGGGGCTCTGGGGCCAACGTCCTGACTTTC. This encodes CASSFAGGWGSGANVLTF. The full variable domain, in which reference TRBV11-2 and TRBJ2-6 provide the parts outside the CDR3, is EAGVAQSPRYKIIEKRQSVAFWCNPISGHATLYWYQQILGQGPKLLIQFQNNGVVDDSQLPKDRFSAERLKGVDSTLKIQPAKLEDSAVYLCASSFAGGWGSGANVLTFGAGSRLTVL.

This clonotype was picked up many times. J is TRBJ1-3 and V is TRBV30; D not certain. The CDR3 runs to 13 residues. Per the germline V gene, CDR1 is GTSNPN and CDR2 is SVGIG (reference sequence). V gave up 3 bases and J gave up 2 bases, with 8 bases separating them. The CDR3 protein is CAWSLGPGNTIYF. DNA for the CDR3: TGTGCCTGGAGCCTTGGGCCTGGAAACACCATATATTTT.

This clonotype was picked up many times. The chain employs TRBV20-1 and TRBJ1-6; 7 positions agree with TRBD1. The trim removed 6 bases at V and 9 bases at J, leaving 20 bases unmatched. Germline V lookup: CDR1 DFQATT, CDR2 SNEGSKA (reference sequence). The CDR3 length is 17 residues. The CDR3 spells CSAGVPGQPRGISPLHF. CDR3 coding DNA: TGCAGTGCGGGGGTTCCGGGACAGCCAAGGGGAATTTCACCCCTCCACTTT.

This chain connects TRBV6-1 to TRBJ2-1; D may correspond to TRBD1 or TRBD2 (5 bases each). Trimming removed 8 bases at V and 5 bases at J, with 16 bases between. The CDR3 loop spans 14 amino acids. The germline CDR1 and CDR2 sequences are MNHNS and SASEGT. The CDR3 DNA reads TGTGCCAGCGAGCTCGGGACGGCCCACAATGAGCAGTTCTTC. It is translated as CASELGTAHNEQFF.

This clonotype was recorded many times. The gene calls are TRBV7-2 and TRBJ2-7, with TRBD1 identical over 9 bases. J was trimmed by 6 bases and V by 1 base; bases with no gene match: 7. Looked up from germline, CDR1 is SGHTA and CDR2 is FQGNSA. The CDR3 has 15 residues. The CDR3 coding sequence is TGTGCCAGCAGCTTAGGTTGGGACAGGGCGATCGAGCAGTACTTC. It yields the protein CASSLGWDRAIEQYF.

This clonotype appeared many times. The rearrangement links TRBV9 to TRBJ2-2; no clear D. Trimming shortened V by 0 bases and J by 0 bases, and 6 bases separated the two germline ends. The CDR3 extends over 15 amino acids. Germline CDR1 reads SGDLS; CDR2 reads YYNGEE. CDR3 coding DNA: TGTGCCAGCAGCGTAGGCGGTTCGAACACCGGGGAGCTGTTTTTT. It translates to CASSVGGSNTGELFF.

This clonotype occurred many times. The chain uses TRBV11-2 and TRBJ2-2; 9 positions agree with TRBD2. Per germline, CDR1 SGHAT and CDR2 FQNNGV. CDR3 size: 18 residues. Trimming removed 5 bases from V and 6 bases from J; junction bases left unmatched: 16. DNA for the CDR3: TGTGCCAGCAGCCTAACGGGGGACGCCGAGCGGGAGGCCGGGGAGCTGTTTTTT. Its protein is CASSLTGDAEREAGELFF.

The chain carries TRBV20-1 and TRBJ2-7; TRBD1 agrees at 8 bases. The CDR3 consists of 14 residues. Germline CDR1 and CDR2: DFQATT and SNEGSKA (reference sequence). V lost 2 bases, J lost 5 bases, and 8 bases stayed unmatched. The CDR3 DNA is TGCAGTGCTAGAAACCCGAACAGGGGGAACGAGCAGTACTTC. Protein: CSARNPNRGNEQYF.

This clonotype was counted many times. The chain's CDR3 is CASSTPGTGVYGYTF. The CDR3 region has the DNA TGTGCCAGCAGCACTCCCGGGACAGGGGTATACGGCTACACCTTC. The rearrangement uses TRBV9 and TRBJ1-2; 10 bases agree with TRBD1. This CDR3 has 15 amino acids. Germline CDR1 reads SGDLS; CDR2 reads YYNGEE. V lost 4 bases, J lost 8 bases, and 11 bases stayed unmatched.

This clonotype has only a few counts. CDR3 region: CASSFGGRSPLHF. The CDR3 coding sequence is TGTGCCAGCAGCTTCGGGGGACGTTCACCCCTCCACTTT. The J gene is TRBJ1-6, the V gene TRBV5-5; perhaps TRBD1 as D (5 bases). Looked up from germline, CDR1 is SGHKS and CDR2 is YYEKEE (reference sequence). The V gene lost 2 bases and the J gene lost 9 bases, with 9 bases spanning the gap. CDR3 size: 13 residues.

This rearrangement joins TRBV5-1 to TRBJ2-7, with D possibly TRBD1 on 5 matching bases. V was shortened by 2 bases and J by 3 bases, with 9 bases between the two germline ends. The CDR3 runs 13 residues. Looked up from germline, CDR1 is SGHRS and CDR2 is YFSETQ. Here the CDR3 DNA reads TGCGCCAGCAGCTTAGACCAGGGCTACGAGCAGTACTTC. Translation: CASSLDQGYEQYF.

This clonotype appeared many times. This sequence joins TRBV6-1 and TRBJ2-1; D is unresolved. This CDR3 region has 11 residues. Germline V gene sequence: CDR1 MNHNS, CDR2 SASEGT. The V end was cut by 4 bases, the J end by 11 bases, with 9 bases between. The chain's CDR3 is CASSVGFQQFF. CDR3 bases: TGTGCCAGCAGTGTGGGTTTCCAGCAGTTCTTC.

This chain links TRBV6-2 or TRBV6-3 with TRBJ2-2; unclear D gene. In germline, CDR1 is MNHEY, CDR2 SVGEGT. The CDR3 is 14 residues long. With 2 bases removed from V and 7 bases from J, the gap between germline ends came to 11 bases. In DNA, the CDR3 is TGTGCCAGCAGTTACGGTGTCTCAGGCGGGGAGCTGTTTTTT. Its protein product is CASSYGVSGGELFF.

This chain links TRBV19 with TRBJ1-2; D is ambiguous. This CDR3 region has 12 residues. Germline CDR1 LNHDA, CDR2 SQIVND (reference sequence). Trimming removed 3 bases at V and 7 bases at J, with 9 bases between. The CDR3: CASSMQGSGYTF. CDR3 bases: TGTGCCAGTAGTATGCAAGGTTCTGGCTACACCTTC.

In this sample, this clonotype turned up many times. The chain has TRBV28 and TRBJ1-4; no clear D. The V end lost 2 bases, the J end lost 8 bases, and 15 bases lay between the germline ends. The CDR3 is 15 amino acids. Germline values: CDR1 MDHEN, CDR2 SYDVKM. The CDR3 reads CASSLDTSLGEKLFF. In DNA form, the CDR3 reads TGTGCCAGCAGTTTAGATACCTCTCTTGGGGAAAAACTGTTTTTT.